The present entry profiles one T cell receptor (beta chain) with its context. The antigen is undetermined. This sample was included in a study of CD8 T cells in Susac syndrome. Reverse transcription of roughly 0.5 to 1 ug RNA was carried out with random hexamers. It was immunoSEQ multiplex PCR that amplified TCR beta CDR3 across 54 Vbeta and 13 Jbeta. TCRdb re-called the immunoSEQ multiplex PCR reads with MiXCR, one entry per CDR3 protein. The sample gives about 83,000 distinct CDR3 sequences, roughly 96% of which show up once; roughly 0.45% is in the top ten. Per germline, CDR1 MNHEY and CDR2 SVGAGI. The CDR3 is 15 amino acids. V dropped 4 bases and J dropped 0 bases, with 12 bases sitting between them. Study-wide results and limits: Among people with Susac, CD8+ clonal expansion was greatest in TEMRA cells and active patients.

Source material: CD8+ T cells from PBMCs. The V and J genes are TRBV6-5 and TRBJ1-1; TRBD1 is a possible D gene (5 bases). The clonotype was recovered from a human donor with Susac syndrome. CDR3 coding DNA: TGTGCCAGCAGTTTAAAGGGGCGGGTGAACACTGAAGCTTTCTTT. This sequence encodes CASSLKGRVNTEAFF.